The sequence of this T cell receptor beta chain was determined in a study of shared clonotypes between healthy human individuals. On the study more broadly: There were three CD4 naive, three CD4 memory, two CD8 naive and one CD8 memory plates per donor. Points from the study as a whole: Owing to a small donor count, the genetic and exposure-history diversity represented was limited.

About this clone itself: The antigen remains unidentified.

Replicate PCRs run on sorted subsets employed approximately 0.2 ug DNA, around 31,000 T cell genomes. Generated by immunoSEQ multiplex PCR, the TCRdb table keeps only in-frame clones and is missing some. The sample yields roughly 300,000 clones, roughly 91% seen once. Caucasian adults living in Nashville, Tennessee, provided all samples. The CDR3 has 15 residues. Germline CDR1 SGHRS, CDR2 YFSETQ. The trim removed 0 bases at V and 5 bases at J, leaving 3 bases unmatched. This receptor was taken from a man aged 18 to 30 in good health. The V and J genes are TRBV5-1 and TRBJ1-1, with 11 positions matching TRBD1. Sequencing used memory CD8+ T cells sorted from blood. As for subset: CD45RO+ cells pooled with CCR7-negative TemRA cells. In DNA form, the CDR3 reads TGCGCCAGCAGCTTGGACGGACAGGGGGCAACTGAAGCTTTCTTT. Translating it yields CASSLDGQGATEAFF.